The entry below describes one T cell receptor beta chain. These data come from a study of shared clonotypes between healthy human individuals. The V end lost 7 bases, the J end lost 1 base, and 11 bases lay between the germline ends. The CDR3 has 13 amino acids. The germline V gene has CDR1 MDHEN and CDR2 SYDVKM. Generated by immunoSEQ multiplex PCR, the TCRdb table keeps only in-frame clones and is missing some. The repertoire consists of 450,000 to 500,000 clones, with about 78% occurring once and the leading ten covering approximately 12%. The sequence was collected from a woman in her thirties or forties in good health. Some clones in this sample may be carry-over from other donors' samples. Input material: PBMCs. This chain connects TRBV28 to TRBJ2-7; D possibly matches TRBD1 or TRBD2 (5 bases each). CDR3: CASIGARSYEQYF. CDR3 bases: TGTGCCAGCATCGGGGCACGGTCCTACGAGCAGTACTTC.